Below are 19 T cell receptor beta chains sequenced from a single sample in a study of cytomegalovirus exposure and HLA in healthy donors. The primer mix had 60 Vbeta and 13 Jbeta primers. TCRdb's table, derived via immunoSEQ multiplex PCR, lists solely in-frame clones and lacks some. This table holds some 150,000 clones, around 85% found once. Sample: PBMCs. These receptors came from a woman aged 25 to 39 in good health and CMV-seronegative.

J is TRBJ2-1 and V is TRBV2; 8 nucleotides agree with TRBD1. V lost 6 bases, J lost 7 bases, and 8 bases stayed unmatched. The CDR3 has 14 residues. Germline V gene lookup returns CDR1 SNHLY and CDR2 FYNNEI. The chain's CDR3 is CASRGDRSLNEQFF. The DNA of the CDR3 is TGTGCCAGCAGGGGGGACAGGTCGCTAAATGAGCAGTTCTTC.

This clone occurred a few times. The CDR3, as DNA: TGCGCCAGCAGCTTGGGCCCACAGGGGCGGAACACTGAAGCTTTCTTT. Protein: CASSLGPQGRNTEAFF. The rearrangement joins TRBV5-1 to TRBJ1-1; 7 bases are shared with TRBD1. The trim removed 0 bases at V and 1 base at J, leaving 6 bases unmatched. The V gene's germline CDR1 is SGHRS and CDR2 YFSETQ. The CDR3 has 16 residues.

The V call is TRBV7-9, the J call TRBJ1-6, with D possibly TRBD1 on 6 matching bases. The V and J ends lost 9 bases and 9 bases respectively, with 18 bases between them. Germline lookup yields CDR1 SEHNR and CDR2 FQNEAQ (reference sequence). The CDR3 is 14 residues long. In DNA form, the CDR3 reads TGTGCCAGTACTACAGGGACCCTCCTTTCACCCCTCCACTTT. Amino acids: CASTTGTLLSPLHF.

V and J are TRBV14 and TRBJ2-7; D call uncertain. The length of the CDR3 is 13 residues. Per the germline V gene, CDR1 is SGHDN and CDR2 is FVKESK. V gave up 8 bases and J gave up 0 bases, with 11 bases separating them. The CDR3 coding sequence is TGTGCCAGCCGCGGTTATAGCTCCTACGAGCAGTACTTC. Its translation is CASRGYSSYEQYF.

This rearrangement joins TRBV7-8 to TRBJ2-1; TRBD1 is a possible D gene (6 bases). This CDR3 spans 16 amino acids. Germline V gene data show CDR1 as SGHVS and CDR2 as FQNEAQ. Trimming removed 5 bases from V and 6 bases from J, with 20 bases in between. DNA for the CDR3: TGTGCCAGCAGCCCGTGGGCAGGGGCGAGTAGCAATGAGCAGTTCTTC. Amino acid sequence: CASSPWAGASSNEQFF.

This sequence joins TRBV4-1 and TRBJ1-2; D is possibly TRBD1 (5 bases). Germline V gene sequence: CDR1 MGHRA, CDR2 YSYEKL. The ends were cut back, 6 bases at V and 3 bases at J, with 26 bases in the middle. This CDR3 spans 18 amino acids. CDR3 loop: CASSQPKGGALLDYGYTF. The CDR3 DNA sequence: TGCGCCAGCAGTCAACCCAAGGGAGGGGCTCTTCTTGACTATGGCTACACCTTC.

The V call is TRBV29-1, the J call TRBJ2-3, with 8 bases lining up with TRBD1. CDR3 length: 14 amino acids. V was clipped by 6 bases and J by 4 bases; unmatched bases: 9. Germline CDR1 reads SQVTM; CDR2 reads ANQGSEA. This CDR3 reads CSVKRTGLADTQYF. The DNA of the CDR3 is TGCAGCGTAAAGCGGACAGGGCTCGCAGATACGCAGTATTTT.

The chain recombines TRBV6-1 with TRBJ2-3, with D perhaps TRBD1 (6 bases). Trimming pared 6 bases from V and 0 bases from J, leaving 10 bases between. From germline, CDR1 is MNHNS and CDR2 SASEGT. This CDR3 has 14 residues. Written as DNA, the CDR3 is TGTGCCAGCAGCCAGGGGCCTAGCACAGATACGCAGTATTTT. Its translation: CASSQGPSTDTQYF.

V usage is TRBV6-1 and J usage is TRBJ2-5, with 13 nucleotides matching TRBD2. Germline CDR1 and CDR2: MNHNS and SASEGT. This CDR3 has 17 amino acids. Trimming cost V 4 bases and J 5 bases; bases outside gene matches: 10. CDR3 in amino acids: CASSAGLAGVMMETQYF. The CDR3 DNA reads TGTGCCAGCAGTGCCGGACTAGCGGGGGTTATGATGGAGACCCAGTACTTC.

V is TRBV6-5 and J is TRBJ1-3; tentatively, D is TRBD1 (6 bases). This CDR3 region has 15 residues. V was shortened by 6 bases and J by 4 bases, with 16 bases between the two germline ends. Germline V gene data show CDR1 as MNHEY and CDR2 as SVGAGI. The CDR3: CASRPQGESGNTIYF. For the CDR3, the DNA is TGTGCCAGCAGGCCACAGGGCGAATCCGGAAACACCATATATTTT.

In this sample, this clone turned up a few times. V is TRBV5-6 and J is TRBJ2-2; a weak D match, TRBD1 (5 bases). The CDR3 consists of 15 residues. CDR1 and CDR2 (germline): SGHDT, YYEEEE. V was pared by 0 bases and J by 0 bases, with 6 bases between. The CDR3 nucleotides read TGTGCCAGCAGCTTGGTCAGGGCGAACACCGGGGAGCTGTTTTTT. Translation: CASSLVRANTGELFF.

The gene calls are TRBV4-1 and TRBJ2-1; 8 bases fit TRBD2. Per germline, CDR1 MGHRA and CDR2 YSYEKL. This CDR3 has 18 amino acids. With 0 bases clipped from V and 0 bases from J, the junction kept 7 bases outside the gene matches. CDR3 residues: CASSQDEGGGYSYNEQFF. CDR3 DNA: TGCGCCAGCAGCCAAGATGAGGGCGGGGGGTACTCCTACAATGAGCAGTTCTTC.

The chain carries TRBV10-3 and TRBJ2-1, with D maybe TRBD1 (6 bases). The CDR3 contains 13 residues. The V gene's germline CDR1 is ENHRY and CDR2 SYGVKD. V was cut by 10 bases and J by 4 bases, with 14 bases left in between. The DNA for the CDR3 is TGTGCCACAACAGGGCCGGTATACAATGAGCAGTTCTTC. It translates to CATTGPVYNEQFF.

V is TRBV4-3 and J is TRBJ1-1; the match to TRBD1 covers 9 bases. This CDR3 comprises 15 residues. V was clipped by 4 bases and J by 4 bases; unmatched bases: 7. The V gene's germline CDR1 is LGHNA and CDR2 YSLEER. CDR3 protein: CASSRTGGEATEAFF. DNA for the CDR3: TGCGCCAGCAGCCGTACAGGGGGCGAGGCCACTGAAGCTTTCTTT.

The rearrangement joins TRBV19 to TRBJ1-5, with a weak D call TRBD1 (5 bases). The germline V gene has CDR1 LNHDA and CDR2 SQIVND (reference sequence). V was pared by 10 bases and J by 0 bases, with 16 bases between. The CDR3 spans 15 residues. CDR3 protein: CATSLTDYSNQPQHF. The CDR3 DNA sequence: TGTGCCACTAGCTTGACAGATTATAGCAATCAGCCCCAGCATTTT.

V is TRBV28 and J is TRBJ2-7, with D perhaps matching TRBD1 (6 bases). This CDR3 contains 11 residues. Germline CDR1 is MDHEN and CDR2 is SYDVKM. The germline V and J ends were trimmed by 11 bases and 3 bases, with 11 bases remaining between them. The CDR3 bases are TGTGCCTCACAGGGCCTCTACGAGCAGTACTTC. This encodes CASQGLYEQYF.

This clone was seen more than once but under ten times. CDR3 sequence (DNA): TGTGCCAGCAGTGTTTCTCACGGGCCCCAGCATTTT. It encodes CASSVSHGPQHF. This chain uses TRBV6-1 with TRBJ1-5; no firm D call. CDR1 and CDR2 from the germline V gene are MNHNS and SASEGT. This CDR3 is built from 12 residues. V gave up 4 bases and J gave up 9 bases, with 10 bases separating them.

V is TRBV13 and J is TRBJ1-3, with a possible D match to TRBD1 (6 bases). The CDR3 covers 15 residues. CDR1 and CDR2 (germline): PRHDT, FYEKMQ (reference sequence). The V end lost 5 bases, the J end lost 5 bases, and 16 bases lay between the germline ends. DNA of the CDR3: TGTGCCAGCAGCCCCATCGACAGGTTAAGAAACACCATATATTTT. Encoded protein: CASSPIDRLRNTIYF.

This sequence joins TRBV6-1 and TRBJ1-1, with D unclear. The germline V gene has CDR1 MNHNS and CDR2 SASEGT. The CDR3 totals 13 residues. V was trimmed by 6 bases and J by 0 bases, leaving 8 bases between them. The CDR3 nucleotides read TGTGCCAGCAGATGGCAAGTGAACACTGAAGCTTTCTTT. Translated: CASRWQVNTEAFF.